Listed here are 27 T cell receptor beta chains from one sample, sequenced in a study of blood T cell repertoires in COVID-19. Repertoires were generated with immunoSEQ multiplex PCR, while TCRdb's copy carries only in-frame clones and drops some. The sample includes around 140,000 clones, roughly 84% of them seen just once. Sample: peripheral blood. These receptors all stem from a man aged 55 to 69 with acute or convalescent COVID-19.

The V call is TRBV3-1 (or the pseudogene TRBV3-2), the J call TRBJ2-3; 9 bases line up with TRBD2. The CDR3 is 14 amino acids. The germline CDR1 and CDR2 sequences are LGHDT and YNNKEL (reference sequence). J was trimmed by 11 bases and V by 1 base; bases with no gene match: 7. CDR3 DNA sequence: TGTGCCAGCAGCCAAGTGCTAGCGGGATCTATGCAGTATTTT. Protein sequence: CASSQVLAGSMQYF.

The CDR3 DNA is TGTGCCAGCAGCCGGAGCACCACTCTCGGCTACGAGCAGTACTTC. It translates to CASSRSTTLGYEQYF. The rearrangement links TRBV3-1 (or the pseudogene TRBV3-2) to TRBJ2-7; D uncertain. Germline loops: CDR1 LGHDT, CDR2 YNNKEL (reference sequence). The V gene lost 4 bases and the J gene lost 3 bases, with 16 bases spanning the gap. This CDR3 spans 15 amino acids.

CDR3 sequence reads: CASSLVTGSFYF. The CDR3, as DNA: TGTGCCAGCAGCTTAGTAACGGGGTCGTTTTATTTT. The chain couples TRBV11-2 to TRBJ2-3, with a tentative D call TRBD2 (5 bases). V lost 1 base, J lost 15 bases, and 14 bases lay in between. The length of the CDR3 is 12 residues. The germline CDR1 and CDR2 sequences are SGHAT and FQNNGV. Combining the CDR3 with reference TRBV11-2 and TRBJ2-3 gives the whole variable domain EAGVAQSPRYKIIEKRQSVAFWCNPISGHATLYWYQQILGQGPKLLIQFQNNGVVDDSQLPKDRFSAERLKGVDSTLKIQPAKLEDSAVYLCASSLVTGSFYFGPGTRLTVL.

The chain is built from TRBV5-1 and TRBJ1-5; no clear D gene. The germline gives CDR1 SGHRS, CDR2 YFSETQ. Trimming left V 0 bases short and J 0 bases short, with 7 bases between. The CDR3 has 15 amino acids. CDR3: CASSLDSFSNQPQHF. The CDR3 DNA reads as TGCGCCAGCAGCTTGGACAGCTTTAGCAATCAGCCCCAGCATTTT.

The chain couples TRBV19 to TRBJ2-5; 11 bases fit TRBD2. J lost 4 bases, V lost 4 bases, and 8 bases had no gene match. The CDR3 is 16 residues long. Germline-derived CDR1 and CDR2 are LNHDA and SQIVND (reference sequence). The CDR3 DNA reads TGTGCCAGTAGTACGCGGCTAGCGGGAGGAAGAGAGACCCAGTACTTC. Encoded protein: CASSTRLAGGRETQYF.

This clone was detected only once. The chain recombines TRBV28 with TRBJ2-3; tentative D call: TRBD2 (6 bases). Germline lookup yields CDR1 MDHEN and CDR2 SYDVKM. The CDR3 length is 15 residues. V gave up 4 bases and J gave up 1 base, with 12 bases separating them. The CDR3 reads CASSSEWEGTDTQYF. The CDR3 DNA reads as TGTGCCAGCAGTTCAGAGTGGGAGGGCACAGATACGCAGTATTTT.

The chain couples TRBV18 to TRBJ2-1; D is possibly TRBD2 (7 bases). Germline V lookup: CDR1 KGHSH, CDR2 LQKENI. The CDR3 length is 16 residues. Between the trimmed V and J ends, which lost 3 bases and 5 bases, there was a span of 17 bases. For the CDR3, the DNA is TGTGCCAGCTCACCTATCCCCCGGGGGGACAACAATGAGCAGTTCTTC. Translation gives CASSPIPRGDNNEQFF. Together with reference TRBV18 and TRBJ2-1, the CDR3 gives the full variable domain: NAGVMQNPRHLVRRRGQEARLRCSPMKGHSHVYWYRQLPEEGLKFMVYLQKENIIDESGMPKERFSAEFPKEGPSILRIQQVVRGDSAAYFCASSPIPRGDNNEQFFGPGTRLTVL.

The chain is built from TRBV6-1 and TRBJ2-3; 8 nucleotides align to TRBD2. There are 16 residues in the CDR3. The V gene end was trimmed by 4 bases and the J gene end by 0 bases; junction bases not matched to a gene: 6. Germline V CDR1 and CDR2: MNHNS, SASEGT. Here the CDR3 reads CASSATSGGSTDTQYF. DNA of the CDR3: TGTGCCAGCAGTGCGACCAGCGGGGGTAGCACAGATACGCAGTATTTT.

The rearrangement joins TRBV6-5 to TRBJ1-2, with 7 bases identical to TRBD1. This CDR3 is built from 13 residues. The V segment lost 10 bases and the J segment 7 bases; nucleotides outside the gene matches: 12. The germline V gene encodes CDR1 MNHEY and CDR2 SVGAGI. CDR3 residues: CATFSGTVGGYTF. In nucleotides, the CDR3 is TGTGCCACCTTTTCGGGGACAGTTGGTGGCTACACCTTC.

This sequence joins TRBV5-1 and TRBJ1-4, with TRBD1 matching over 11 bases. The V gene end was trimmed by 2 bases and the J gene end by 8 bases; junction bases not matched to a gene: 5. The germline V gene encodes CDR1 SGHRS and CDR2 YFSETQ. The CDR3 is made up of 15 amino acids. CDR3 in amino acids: CASSFGQGAGEKLFF. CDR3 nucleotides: TGCGCCAGCAGCTTTGGACAGGGGGCTGGGGAAAAACTGTTTTTT.

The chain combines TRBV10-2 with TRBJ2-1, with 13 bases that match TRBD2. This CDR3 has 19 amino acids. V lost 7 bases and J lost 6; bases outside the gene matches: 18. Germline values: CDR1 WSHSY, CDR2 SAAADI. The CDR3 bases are TGCGCCAGCAAAGGGGTCGGACTAGCGGGGGCCCCTTCGTCCAATGAGCAGTTCTTC. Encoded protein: CASKGVGLAGAPSSNEQFF.

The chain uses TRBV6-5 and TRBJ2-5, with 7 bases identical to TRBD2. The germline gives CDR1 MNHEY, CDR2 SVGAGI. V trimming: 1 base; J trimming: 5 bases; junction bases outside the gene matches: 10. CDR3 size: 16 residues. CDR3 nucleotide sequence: TGTGCCAGCAGTTACTTGCGGGAGCGGCCGGAGGAGACCCAGTACTTC. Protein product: CASSYLRERPEETQYF.

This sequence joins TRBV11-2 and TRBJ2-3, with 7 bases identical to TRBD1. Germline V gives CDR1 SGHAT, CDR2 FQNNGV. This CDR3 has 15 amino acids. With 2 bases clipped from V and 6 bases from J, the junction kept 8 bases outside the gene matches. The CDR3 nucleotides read TGTGCCAGCAGCTTAAGGGGGCAGGCGACTGATACGCAGTATTTT. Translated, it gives CASSLRGQATDTQYF.

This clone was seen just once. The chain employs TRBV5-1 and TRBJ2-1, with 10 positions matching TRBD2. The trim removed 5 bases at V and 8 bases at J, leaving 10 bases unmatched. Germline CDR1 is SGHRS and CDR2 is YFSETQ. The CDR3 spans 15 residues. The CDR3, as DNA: TGCGCCAGCAGTTTAATACTAGCGGGGCAGGATGAGCAGTTCTTC. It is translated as CASSLILAGQDEQFF.

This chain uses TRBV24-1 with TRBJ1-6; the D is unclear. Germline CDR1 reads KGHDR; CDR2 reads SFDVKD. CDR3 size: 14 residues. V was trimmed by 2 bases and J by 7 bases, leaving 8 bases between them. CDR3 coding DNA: TGTGCCACCAGTGATTCGGCGGGGAATTCACCCCTCCACTTT. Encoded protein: CATSDSAGNSPLHF.

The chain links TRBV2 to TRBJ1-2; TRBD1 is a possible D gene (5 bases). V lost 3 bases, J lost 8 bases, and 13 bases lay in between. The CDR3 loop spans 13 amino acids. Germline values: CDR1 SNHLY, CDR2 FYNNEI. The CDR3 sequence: CASSDRASLGYTF. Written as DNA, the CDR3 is TGTGCCAGCAGTGACAGGGCTTCTCTCGGCTACACCTTC.

CDR3 sequence reads: CASRDSLESSEQYF. DNA for the CDR3: TGTGCCAGCAGAGACTCTTTAGAAAGTTCCGAGCAGTACTTC. The rearrangement uses TRBV6-5 and TRBJ2-7; D ambiguous. V was pared by 6 bases and J by 6 bases, with 18 bases between. The length of the CDR3 is 14 residues. Per germline, CDR1 MNHEY and CDR2 SVGAGI.

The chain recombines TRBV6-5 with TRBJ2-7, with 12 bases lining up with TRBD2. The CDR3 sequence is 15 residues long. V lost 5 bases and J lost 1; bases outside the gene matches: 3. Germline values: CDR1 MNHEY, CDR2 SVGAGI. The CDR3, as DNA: TGTGCCAGCAGTCCTAGCGGGGGGGGTTCCTACGAGCAGTACTTC. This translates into CASSPSGGGSYEQYF.

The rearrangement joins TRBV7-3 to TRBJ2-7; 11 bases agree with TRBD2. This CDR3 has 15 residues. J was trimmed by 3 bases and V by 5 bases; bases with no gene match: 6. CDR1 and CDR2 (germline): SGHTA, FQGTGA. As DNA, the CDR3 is TGTGCCAGCAGCCCTGGGCTAGCGGGGGGCTACGAGCAGTACTTC. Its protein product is CASSPGLAGGYEQYF.

The CDR3 DNA reads as TGCGCCAGCAGCTTGGTTGTAGGGGGTGAGACCCAGTACTTC. Amino acid sequence: CASSLVVGGETQYF. The chain joins TRBV5-1 to TRBJ2-5; maybe TRBD1 (6 bases). The germline V and J ends were trimmed by 0 bases and 5 bases, with 11 bases remaining between them. Germline loops: CDR1 SGHRS, CDR2 YFSETQ. This CDR3 contains 14 residues.

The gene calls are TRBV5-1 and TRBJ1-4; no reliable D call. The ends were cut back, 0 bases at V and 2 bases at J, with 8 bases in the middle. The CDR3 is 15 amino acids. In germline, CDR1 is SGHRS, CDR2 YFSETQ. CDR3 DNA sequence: TGCGCCAGCAGCTTGGGCGGGATCACTAATGAAAAACTGTTTTTT. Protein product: CASSLGGITNEKLFF.

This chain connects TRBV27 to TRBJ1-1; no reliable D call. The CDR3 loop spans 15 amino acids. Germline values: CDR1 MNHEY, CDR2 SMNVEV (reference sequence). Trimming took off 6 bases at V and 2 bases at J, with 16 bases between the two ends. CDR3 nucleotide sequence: TGTGCCAGCAGCCGCCCTACGGGGTCAAACACTGAAGCTTTCTTT. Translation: CASSRPTGSNTEAFF.

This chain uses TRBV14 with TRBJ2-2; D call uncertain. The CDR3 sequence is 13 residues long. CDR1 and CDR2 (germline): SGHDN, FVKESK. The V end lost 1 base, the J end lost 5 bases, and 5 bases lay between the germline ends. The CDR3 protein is CASSQVRTGELFF. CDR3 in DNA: TGTGCCAGCAGCCAAGTTCGTACCGGGGAGCTGTTTTTT.

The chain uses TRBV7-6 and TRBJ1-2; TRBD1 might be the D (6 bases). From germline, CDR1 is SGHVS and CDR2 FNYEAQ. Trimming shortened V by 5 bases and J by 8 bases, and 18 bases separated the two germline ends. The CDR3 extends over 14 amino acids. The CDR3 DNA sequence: TGTGCCAGCAGCCGGCAGGACAGCACGGGAGGCTACACCTTC. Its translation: CASSRQDSTGGYTF.

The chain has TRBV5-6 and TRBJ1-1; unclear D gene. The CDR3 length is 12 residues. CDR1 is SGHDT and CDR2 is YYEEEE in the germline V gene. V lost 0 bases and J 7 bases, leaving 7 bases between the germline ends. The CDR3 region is CASSLVRSEAFF. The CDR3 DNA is TGTGCCAGCAGCTTGGTTAGGAGTGAAGCTTTCTTT.

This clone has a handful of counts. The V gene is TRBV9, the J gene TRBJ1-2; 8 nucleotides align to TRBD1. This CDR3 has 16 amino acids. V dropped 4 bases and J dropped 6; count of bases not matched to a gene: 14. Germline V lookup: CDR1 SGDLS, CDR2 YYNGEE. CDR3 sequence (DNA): TGTGCCAGCAGCCCTACCGACAGGGGCGCCCTGCATGGCTACACCTTC. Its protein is CASSPTDRGALHGYTF. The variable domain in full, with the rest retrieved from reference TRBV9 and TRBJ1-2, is DSGVTQTPKHLITATGQRVTLRCSPRSGDLSVYWYQQSLDQGLQFLIQYYNGEERAKGNILERFSAQQFPDLHSELNLSSLELGDSALYFCASSPTDRGALHGYTFGSGTRLTVV.

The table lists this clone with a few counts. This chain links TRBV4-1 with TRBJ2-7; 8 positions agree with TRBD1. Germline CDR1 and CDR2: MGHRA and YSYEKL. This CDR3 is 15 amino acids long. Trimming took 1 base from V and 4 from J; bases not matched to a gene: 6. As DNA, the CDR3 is TGCGCCAGCAGCCAAGGGCGAGACAGGGGATACGAGCAGTACTTC. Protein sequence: CASSQGRDRGYEQYF.